This TCR beta chain was recorded in a study of T-cell memory formation after mild COVID-19. Study information: Clusters were largely donor specific.

This clonotype was seen only a few times. Antigen specificity is unknown. Between the trimmed V and J ends, which lost 3 bases and 1 base, there was a span of 10 bases. The CDR3 contains 14 residues. The V gene's germline CDR1 is SEHNR and CDR2 FQNEAQ (reference sequence). The TCR alpha and TCR beta cDNA libraries, bearing sample barcodes and UMIs, were generated by 5'RACE using constant-segment primers. TCRdb reanalysed the 5' RACE reads using MiXCR and keeps one entry per CDR3 protein. The repertoire includes hundreds of thousands of distinct CDR3 sequences, around 25% of them detected once, and about 12% sits in the top ten. Study-level results: Clones shrinking between day 15 and 85 showed a balanced CD4/CD8 split, and those that grew later tilted toward CD4+. Pre-infection memory showed some responding clones, and this suggested that cross-reactive memory joined.

Source material: PBMCs or a T cell subset sorted from them (not recorded which). The chain employs TRBV7-9 and TRBJ2-7; tentative D call: TRBD2 (5 bases). The sequence was obtained from an adult woman who had mild COVID-19 (a few samples of this study predate the infection). Cell type and time point are not known. In DNA, the CDR3 is TGTGCCAGCAGCTTGCTAGCAGAATCCTACGAGCAGTACTTC. This sequence encodes CASSLLAESYEQYF.